This T cell receptor (beta chain) is from a study of blood T cell repertoires in COVID-19. Overall study: T cells, B-cell-depleted T cells, or PBMCs supplied cDNA or gDNA.

Data came from immunoSEQ multiplex PCR; TCRdb stores just in-frame clones and leaves some out. The sample has 150,000 to 200,000 clones; more than 75% are singletons. Trimming left V 2 bases short and J 5 bases short, with 11 bases between. This CDR3 is built from 14 residues. Germline V CDR1 and CDR2: MNHEY, SVGEGT. The gene calls are TRBV6-2 or TRBV6-3 and TRBJ2-3; weak D call: TRBD2 (5 bases). The sample consisted of peripheral blood. This TCR was sampled from a woman in her thirties or forties with COVID-19, enrolled during active disease. CDR3 amino acids: CASSYRAEGDTQYF. DNA for the CDR3: TGTGCCAGCAGTTACAGGGCAGAGGGAGATACGCAGTATTTT.